A selection of T cell receptor beta chains follows, all from one sample in a study of T cell responses to AZD1222 COVID-19 vaccine. Method: immunoSEQ multiplex PCR; TCRdb's copy keeps in-frame clones and lacks some. The sample lists about 70,000 clones; roughly 84% were seen once. Sequenced material: peripheral blood, taken on day 0 of AZD1222 vaccination. The receptors shown here come from an adult in good health. Both conserved end residues are part of each CDR3. The D gene is left open where the match is weak. Size is stated for part of the rows, as once, few or many counts, or as a class when the clone is expanded.

>NA|TRBV11-2|TRBJ1-6|TRBD1
TGTGCCAGCAGCTTGGGGGACAGGCTTAATTCACCCCTCCACTTT
CASSLGDRLNSPLHF
>NA|TRBV19|TRBJ1-1|NA
TGTGCCAGTAGTAACTGGGGGGCCGCTGAACGATTT
CASSNWGAAERF
>few|TRBV11-2|TRBJ1-2|TRBD1
TGTGCCAGCAGCACCCCCTCCCAGGGGGATGGCGGCTACACCTTC
CASSTPSQGDGGYTF
>NA|TRBV4-3|TRBJ1-1|NA
TGCGCCAGCAGCGAACAAGGGGTGGCTTTCTTT
CASSEQGVAFF
>NA|TRBV5-6|TRBJ1-1|NA
TGTGCCAGCAGCTTGTTCGGGCAGCCGGACACTGAAGCTTTCTTT
CASSLFGQPDTEAFF
>once|TRBV27|TRBJ1-4|NA
TGTGCCAGCAGTTTCGGTGCAACTAATGAAAAACTGTTTTTT
CASSFGATNEKLFF
>NA|TRBV6-5|TRBJ1-4|NA
TGTGCCAGCAGGAAGGGCGGTGAAAAACTGTTTTTT
CASRKGGEKLFF
>NA|TRBV3-1/TRBV3-2|TRBJ1-1|TRBD1
TGTGCCAGCAGCCGGCGGACAGGTGAAGCTTTCTTT
CASSRRTGEAFF
>NA|TRBV5-1|TRBJ2-5|TRBD1
TGCGCCAGCAGCTTGACAGGGGGCATGGAAGAGACCCAGTACTTC
CASSLTGGMEETQYF
>NA|TRBV5-1|TRBJ2-4|NA
TGCGCCAGCAGCTTGGACGGACAGAGAGGGAACATTCAGTACTTC
CASSLDGQRGNIQYF
>NA|TRBV6-5|TRBJ2-7|TRBD2
TGTGCCAGCACTACAGCGGGGCCTTCCTACGAGCAGTACTTC
CASTTAGPSYEQYF
>NA|TRBV5-6|TRBJ1-2|NA
TGTGCCAGCAGCTCGATTAGGGTTTACACCTTC
CASSSIRVYTF
>NA|TRBV28|TRBJ1-2|NA
TGTGCCAGCAGTTTCAGGGACTACACCTTC
CASSFRDYTF
>NA|TRBV7-2|TRBJ1-5|NA
TGTGCCAGCAGCTTAGATTGGGGGGCTAGTCAGCCCCAGCATTTT
CASSLDWGASQPQHF
>NA|TRBV27|TRBJ2-1|TRBD2
TGTGCCAGCAGTTCGCTTTTAGCGGGGGGGGTCCACAATGAGCAGTTCTTC
CASSSLLAGGVHNEQFF
>NA|TRBV7-8|TRBJ1-4|TRBD1
TGTGCCAGCAGCGAGCCAGCCGGGACAGGGGGAGAAAAACTGTTTTTT
CASSEPAGTGGEKLFF
>NA|TRBV21-1|TRBJ2-5|NA
TGTGCCAGCAGCCTTGAGGGGTGGGACAGGGGTGAGGAGACCCAGTACTTC
CASSLEGWDRGEETQYF
>NA|TRBV5-5|TRBJ1-1|NA
TGTGCCAGCAGCTTTTTTGGTCCCGGAATGGACACTGAAGCTTTCTTT
CASSFFGPGMDTEAFF
>NA|TRBV19|TRBJ1-4|NA
TGTGCCAGTAGTGACTTAACCGGGACTAATGAAAAACTGTTTTTT
CASSDLTGTNEKLFF
>NA|TRBV15|TRBJ1-1|NA
TGTGCCACCAGCAGACGGGGAGCGGGGACTGAAGCTTTCTTT
CATSRRGAGTEAFF
>NA|TRBV7-2|TRBJ2-3|NA
TGTGCCAGCAGCTGGACAGCTAGCACAGATACGCAGTATTTT
CASSWTASTDTQYF
>NA|TRBV18|TRBJ1-6|NA
TGTGCCAGCTCACCAGAGGTCCCCCATAATTCACCCCTCCACTTT
CASSPEVPHNSPLHF
>NA|TRBV11-1|TRBJ2-1|NA
TGTGCCAGCAGTCAGTTAGGCCGAATCCATGAGCAGTTCTTC
CASSQLGRIHEQFF
>NA|TRBV6-5|TRBJ1-3|TRBD1
TGTGCCAGCAGTTACTCGGGACAGGGTACCGGAAACACCATATATTTT
CASSYSGQGTGNTIYF
>NA|TRBV6-6|TRBJ2-2|TRBD2
TGTGCCAGCAGTTACCTGTTAGCGGGGAACACCGGGGAGCTGTTTTTT
CASSYLLAGNTGELFF
>NA|TRBV5-1|TRBJ1-2|NA
TGCGCCAGCAGCTTGGGGCAGCCCTCTGGCTATGGCTACACCTTC
CASSLGQPSGYGYTF
>few|TRBV28|TRBJ2-7|NA
TGTGCCAGCACCGACAGGCTGTACGAGCAGTACTTC
CASTDRLYEQYF
>once|TRBV7-9|TRBJ2-7|NA
TGTGCCAGCAGCTTCCAAGTCGGCGGCCGCGAGCAGTACTTC
CASSFQVGGREQYF
>NA|TRBV7-2|TRBJ2-2|TRBD2
TGTGCCAGCAGCTTCATGGGGACTAGCGGAAACACCGGGGAGCTGTTTTTT
CASSFMGTSGNTGELFF
>NA|TRBV9|TRBJ2-2|NA
TGTGCCAGCAGCGTAGATCCAGGGGTCACCGGGGAGCTGTTTTTT
CASSVDPGVTGELFF
>once|TRBV19|TRBJ2-1|TRBD1
TGTGCCAGTAGTATAGCGAGGACAGGGGGGAATGAGCAGTTCTTC
CASSIARTGGNEQFF
>NA|TRBV28|TRBJ1-1|NA
TGTGCCAGCAGTGAAGGGGGAACCGACACTGAAGCTTTCTTT
CASSEGGTDTEAFF
>NA|TRBV7-9|TRBJ2-1|NA
TGTGCCAGCAGCCGGGACACCACCTACAATGAGCAGTTCTTC
CASSRDTTYNEQFF
>NA|TRBV5-6|TRBJ1-2|NA
TGTGCCAGCAGCTTAGGTCGGCGAGCTACTAACTATGGCTACACCTTC
CASSLGRRATNYGYTF
>few|TRBV7-9|TRBJ1-1|NA
TGTGCCAGCAGCTTCTCGAGAGGTTCGGGGAAAACTGAAGCTTTCTTT
CASSFSRGSGKTEAFF
>NA|TRBV7-7|TRBJ1-6|NA
TGTGCTAGCAGCAAAGCTTGGGATTCACCCCTCCACTTT
CASSKAWDSPLHF
>NA|TRBV23-1|TRBJ2-5|NA
TGCGCCAGCAGTCAGCGGTTGGGATCCGATAAAGAGACCCAGTACTTC
CASSQRLGSDKETQYF
>NA|TRBV2|TRBJ1-1|NA
TGTGCCAGCACCCTAGGGGAGACTGAAGCTTTCTTT
CASTLGETEAFF
>NA|TRBV7-6|TRBJ1-1|NA
TGTGCCAGCAGCTTAGGGCAGGGCCTGAACACTGAAGCTTTCTTT
CASSLGQGLNTEAFF
>NA|TRBV6-5|TRBJ2-3|NA
TGTGCCAGCAGTTACCGGGGGAGAGATACGCAGTATTTT
CASSYRGRDTQYF
>NA|TRBV2|TRBJ1-4|TRBD1
TGTGCCAGCAGAACAGGGGGTGGTGAAAAACTGTTTTTT
CASRTGGGEKLFF
>NA|TRBV24-1|TRBJ2-1|NA
TGTGCCACCAGTGACCGGACAGTCAGCGGTACCAATGAGCAGTTCTTC
CATSDRTVSGTNEQFF
>NA|TRBV7-3|TRBJ2-1|NA
TGTGCCAGCAGCTTATCTCCACGGGCGTCCTACAATGAGCAGTTCTTC
CASSLSPRASYNEQFF
>NA|TRBV28|TRBJ2-3|NA
TGTGCCAGCAGGGGAGGACAGGGAGGGGATACGCAGTATTTT
CASRGGQGGDTQYF
>once|TRBV5-1|TRBJ2-1|NA
TGCGCCAGCAGCTTGGCCGGGTTCAATGAGCAGTTCTTC
CASSLAGFNEQFF
>NA|TRBV7-8|TRBJ1-2|NA
TGTGCCAGCAGCTTTGGACCGTATGGCTACACCTTC
CASSFGPYGYTF
>few|TRBV15|TRBJ2-7|NA
TGTGCCACCAGCAGAGCCGCGACAGGCACCTACGAGCAGTACTTC
CATSRAATGTYEQYF